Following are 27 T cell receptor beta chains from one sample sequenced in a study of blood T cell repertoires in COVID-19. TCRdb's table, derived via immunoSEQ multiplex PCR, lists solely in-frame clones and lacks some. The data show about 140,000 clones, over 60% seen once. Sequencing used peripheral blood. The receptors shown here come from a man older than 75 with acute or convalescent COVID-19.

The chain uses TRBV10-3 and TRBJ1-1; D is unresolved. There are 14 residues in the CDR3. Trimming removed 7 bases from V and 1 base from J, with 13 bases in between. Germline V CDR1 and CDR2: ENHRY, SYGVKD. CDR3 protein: CAIKDSTRNTEAFF. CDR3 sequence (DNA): TGTGCCATCAAGGACTCTACAAGGAACACTGAAGCTTTCTTT.

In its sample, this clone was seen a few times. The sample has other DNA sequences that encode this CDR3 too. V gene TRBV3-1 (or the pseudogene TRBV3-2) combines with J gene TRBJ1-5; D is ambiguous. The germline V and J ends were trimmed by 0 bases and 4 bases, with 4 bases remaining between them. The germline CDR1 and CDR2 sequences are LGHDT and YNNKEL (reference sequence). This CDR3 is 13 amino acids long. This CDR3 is CASSQDRNQPQHF. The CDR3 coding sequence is TGTGCCAGCAGCCAAGACAGGAATCAGCCCCAGCATTTT.

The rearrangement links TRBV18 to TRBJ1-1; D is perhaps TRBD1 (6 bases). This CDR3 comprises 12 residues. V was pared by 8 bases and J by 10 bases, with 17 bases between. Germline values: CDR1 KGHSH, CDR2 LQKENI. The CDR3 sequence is CASERGGGAAFF. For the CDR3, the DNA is TGTGCCAGCGAACGTGGGGGGGGCGCAGCTTTCTTT.

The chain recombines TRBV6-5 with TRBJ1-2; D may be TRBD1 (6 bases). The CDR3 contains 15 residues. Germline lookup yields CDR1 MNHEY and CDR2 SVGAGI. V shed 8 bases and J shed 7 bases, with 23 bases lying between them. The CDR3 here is CASHAQRAGVGGYTF. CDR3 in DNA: TGTGCCAGCCACGCCCAAAGGGCAGGGGTTGGTGGCTACACCTTC.

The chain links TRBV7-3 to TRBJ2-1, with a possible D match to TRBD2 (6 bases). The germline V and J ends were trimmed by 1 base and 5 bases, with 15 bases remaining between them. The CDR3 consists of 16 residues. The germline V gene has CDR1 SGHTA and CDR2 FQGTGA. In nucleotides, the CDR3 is TGTGCCAGCAGCTTAAGTCCGGCGGGGTACGACAATGAGCAGTTCTTC. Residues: CASSLSPAGYDNEQFF. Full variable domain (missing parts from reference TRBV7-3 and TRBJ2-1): GAGVSQTPSNKVTEKGKYVELRCDPISGHTALYWYRQSLGQGPEFLIYFQGTGAADDSGLPNDRFFAVRPEGSVSTLKIQRTERGDSAVYLCASSLSPAGYDNEQFFGPGTRLTVL.

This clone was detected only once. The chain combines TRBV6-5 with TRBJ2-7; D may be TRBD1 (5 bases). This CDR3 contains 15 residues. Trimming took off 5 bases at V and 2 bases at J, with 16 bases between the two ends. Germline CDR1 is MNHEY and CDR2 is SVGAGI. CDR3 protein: CASSNLLQVTYEQYF. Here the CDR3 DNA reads TGTGCCAGCAGTAACCTACTACAGGTTACCTACGAGCAGTACTTC.

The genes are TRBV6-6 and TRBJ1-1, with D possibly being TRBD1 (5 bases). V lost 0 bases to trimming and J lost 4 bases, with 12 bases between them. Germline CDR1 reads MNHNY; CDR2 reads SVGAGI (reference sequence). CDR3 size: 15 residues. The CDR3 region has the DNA TGTGCCAGCAGTTACTCGGGCGGGGCAGTCACTGAAGCTTTCTTT. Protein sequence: CASSYSGGAVTEAFF.

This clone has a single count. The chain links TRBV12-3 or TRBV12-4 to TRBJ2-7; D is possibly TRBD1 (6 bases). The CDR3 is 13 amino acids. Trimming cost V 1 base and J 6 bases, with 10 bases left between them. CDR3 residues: CASSLERGTEQYF. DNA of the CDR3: TGTGCCAGCAGTTTAGAAAGGGGGACCGAGCAGTACTTC.

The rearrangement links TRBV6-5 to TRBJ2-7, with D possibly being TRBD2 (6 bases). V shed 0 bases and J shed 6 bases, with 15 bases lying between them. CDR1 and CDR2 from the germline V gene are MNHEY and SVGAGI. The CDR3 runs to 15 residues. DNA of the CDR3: TGTGCCAGCAGTTACTCCGGGGGAGTGAGGGGCGAGCAGTACTTC. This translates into CASSYSGGVRGEQYF.

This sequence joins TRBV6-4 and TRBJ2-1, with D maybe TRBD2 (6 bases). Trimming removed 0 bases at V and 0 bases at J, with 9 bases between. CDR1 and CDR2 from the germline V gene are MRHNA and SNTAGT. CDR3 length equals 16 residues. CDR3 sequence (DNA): TGTGCCAGCAGTGACTCGCCGCGGGGCTCCTACAATGAGCAGTTCTTC. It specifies CASSDSPRGSYNEQFF.

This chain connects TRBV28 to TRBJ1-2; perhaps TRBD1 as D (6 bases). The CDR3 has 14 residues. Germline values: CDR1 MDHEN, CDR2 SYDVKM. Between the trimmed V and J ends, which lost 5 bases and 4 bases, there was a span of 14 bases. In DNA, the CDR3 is TGTGCCAGCAGTCCCCAGGGGAACCCCTATGGCTACACCTTC. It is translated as CASSPQGNPYGYTF.

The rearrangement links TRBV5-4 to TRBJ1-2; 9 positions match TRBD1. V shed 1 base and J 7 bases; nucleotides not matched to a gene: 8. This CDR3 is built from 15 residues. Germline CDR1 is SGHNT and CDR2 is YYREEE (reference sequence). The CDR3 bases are TGTGCCAGCAGCTTGAGAGGACAGGGGATAGGTGGCTACACCTTC. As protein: CASSLRGQGIGGYTF.

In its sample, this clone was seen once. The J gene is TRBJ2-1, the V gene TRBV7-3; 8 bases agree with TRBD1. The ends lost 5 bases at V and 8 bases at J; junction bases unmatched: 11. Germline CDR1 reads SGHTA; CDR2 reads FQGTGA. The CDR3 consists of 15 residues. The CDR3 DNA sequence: TGTGCCAGCAGCGCTTCCGGGACAGGAGGGGATGAGCAGTTCTTC. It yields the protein CASSASGTGGDEQFF. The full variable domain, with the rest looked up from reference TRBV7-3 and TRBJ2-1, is GAGVSQTPSNKVTEKGKYVELRCDPISGHTALYWYRQSLGQGPEFLIYFQGTGAADDSGLPNDRFFAVRPEGSVSTLKIQRTERGDSAVYLCASSASGTGGDEQFFGPGTRLTVL.

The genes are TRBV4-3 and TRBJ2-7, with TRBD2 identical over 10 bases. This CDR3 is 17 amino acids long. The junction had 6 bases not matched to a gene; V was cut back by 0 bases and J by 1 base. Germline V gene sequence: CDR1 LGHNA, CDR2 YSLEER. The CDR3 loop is CASSQDRSGGASYEQYF. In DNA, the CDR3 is TGCGCCAGCAGCCAAGATCGGAGCGGGGGGGCTTCCTACGAGCAGTACTTC.

CDR3 protein: CASSGDYQRVYEQYF. The CDR3 region has the DNA TGCGCCAGCAGTGGGGACTATCAAAGGGTCTACGAGCAGTACTTC. This rearrangement joins TRBV10-2 to TRBJ2-7; 7 bases line up with TRBD2. Trimming at V came to 4 bases and at J to 3 bases, leaving 9 bases not matched to a gene. The V gene's germline CDR1 is WSHSY and CDR2 SAAADI. The CDR3 sequence is 15 residues long.

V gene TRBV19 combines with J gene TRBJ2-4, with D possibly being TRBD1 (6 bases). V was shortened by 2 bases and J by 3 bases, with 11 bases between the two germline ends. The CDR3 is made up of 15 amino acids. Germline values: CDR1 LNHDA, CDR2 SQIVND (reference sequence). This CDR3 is CASSIIVQGKNIQYF. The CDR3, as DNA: TGTGCCAGTAGTATAATAGTACAGGGCAAAAACATTCAGTACTTC.

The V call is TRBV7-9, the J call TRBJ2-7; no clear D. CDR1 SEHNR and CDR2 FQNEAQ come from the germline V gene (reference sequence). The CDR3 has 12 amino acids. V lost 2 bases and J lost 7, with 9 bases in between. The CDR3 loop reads CASSLNTQEQYF. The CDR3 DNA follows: TGTGCCAGCAGCTTAAACACGCAAGAGCAGTACTTC.

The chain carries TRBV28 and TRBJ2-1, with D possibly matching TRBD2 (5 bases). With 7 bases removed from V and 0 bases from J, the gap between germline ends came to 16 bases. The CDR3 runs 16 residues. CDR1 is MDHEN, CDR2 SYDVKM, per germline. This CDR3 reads CASTLGRALSYNEQFF. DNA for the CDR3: TGTGCCAGCACCCTTGGGCGGGCCCTCTCCTACAATGAGCAGTTCTTC.

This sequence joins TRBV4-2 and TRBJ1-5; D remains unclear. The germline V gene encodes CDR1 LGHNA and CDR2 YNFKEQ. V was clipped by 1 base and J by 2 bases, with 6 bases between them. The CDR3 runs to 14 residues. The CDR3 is CASSQGQGNQPQHF. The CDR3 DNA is TGTGCCAGCAGCCAAGGGCAGGGCAATCAGCCCCAGCATTTT.

This chain's CDR3 is CASSTTGKETQYF. The CDR3, as DNA: TGTGCCAGCAGTACCACAGGAAAAGAGACCCAGTACTTC. V and J are TRBV6-5 and TRBJ2-5, with a weak D call TRBD1 (5 bases). V was shortened by 5 bases and J by 3 bases, with 10 bases between the two germline ends. CDR1 is MNHEY and CDR2 is SVGAGI in the germline V gene. CDR3 length: 13 amino acids.

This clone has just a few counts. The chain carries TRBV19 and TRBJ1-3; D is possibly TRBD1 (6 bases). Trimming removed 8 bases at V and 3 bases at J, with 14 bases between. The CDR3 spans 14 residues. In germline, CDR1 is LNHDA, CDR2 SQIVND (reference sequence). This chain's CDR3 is CASRDTASGNTIYF. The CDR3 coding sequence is TGTGCCAGTCGGGACACAGCAAGTGGAAACACCATATATTTT.

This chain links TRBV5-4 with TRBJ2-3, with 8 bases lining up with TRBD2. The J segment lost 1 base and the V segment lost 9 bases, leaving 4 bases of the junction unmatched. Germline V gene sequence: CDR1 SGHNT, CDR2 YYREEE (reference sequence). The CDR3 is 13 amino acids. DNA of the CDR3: TGTGCCATCGGGGGGGCACGCACAGATACGCAGTATTTT. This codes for CAIGGARTDTQYF.

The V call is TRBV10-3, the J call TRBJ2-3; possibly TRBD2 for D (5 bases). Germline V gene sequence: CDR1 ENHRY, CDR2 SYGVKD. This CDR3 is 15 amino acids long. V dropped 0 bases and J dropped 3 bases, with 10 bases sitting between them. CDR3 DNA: TGTGCCATCAGTGAGTCAGGGAGTCGGACAGATACGCAGTATTTT. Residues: CAISESGSRTDTQYF.

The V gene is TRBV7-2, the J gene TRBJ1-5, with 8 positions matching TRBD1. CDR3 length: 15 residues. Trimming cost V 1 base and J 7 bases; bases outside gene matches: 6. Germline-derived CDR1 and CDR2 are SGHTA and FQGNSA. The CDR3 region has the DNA TGTGCCAGCAGCTTAGACTCAGGGGGCAGGCAGCCCCAGCATTTT. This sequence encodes CASSLDSGGRQPQHF.

CDR3 sequence reads: CASSEHGTGDQPQHF. The CDR3 DNA follows: TGTGCCAGCAGCGAACACGGGACAGGCGATCAGCCCCAGCATTTT. V and J are TRBV7-8 and TRBJ1-5, with 8 bases aligning to TRBD1. This CDR3 comprises 15 residues. Trimming at V came to 5 bases and at J to 5 bases, leaving 8 bases not matched to a gene. Germline CDR1 and CDR2: SGHVS and FQNEAQ.

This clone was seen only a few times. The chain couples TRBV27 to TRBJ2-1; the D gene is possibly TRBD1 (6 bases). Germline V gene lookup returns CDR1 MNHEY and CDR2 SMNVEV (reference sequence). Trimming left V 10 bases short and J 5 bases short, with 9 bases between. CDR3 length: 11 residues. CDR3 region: CAIEGDNEQFF. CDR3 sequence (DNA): TGTGCCATCGAGGGGGACAATGAGCAGTTCTTC.

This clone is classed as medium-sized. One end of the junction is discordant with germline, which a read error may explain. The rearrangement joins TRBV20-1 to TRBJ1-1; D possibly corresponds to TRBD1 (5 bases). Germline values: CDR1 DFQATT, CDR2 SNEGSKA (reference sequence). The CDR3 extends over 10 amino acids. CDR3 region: CSARPSQGVF. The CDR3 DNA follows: TGCAGTGCTAGGCCCTCCCAAGGGGTTTTT.